A selection of T cell receptor beta chains follows, all from one sample in a study of T cell responses to AZD1222 COVID-19 vaccine. Libraries were prepared by immunoSEQ multiplex PCR; TCRdb keeps only in-frame clonotypes and omits some of them. The sample consists of 130,000 or so clones, 70% to 90% of them appearing once. Sequenced here: peripheral blood, sampled on day 0 of AZD1222 vaccination. These TCRs come from an adult in good health. Each CDR3 is given with its conserved first and last residue. The order of the fields is V gene, clone size, J gene, D gene, CDR3 protein, CDR3 DNA. The D gene is left open where the match is weak. Clone size is not always given. Where it is, it says once, few, many or a class for expanded clones.

V gene: TRBV2; clone size: -; J gene: TRBJ1-1; D gene: TRBD1; CDR3 protein: CASSTKDRVTEAFF; CDR3 DNA: TGTGCCAGCAGTACCAAAGACAGGGTCACTGAAGCTTTCTTT
V gene: TRBV28; clone size: -; J gene: TRBJ1-5; D gene: -; CDR3 protein: CASSLANQPQHF; CDR3 DNA: TGTGCCAGCAGTTTAGCGAATCAGCCCCAGCATTTT
V gene: TRBV21-1; clone size: -; J gene: TRBJ2-4; D gene: -; CDR3 protein: CASSKRQGPKNIQYF; CDR3 DNA: TGTGCCAGCAGTAAACGACAGGGCCCCAAAAACATTCAGTACTTC
V gene: TRBV6-2/TRBV6-3; clone size: -; J gene: TRBJ2-2; D gene: -; CDR3 protein: CASSYGGNTGELFF; CDR3 DNA: TGTGCCAGCAGTTACGGGGGGAACACCGGGGAGCTGTTTTTT
V gene: TRBV5-1; clone size: -; J gene: TRBJ1-1; D gene: -; CDR3 protein: CASSLDGGSTEAFF; CDR3 DNA: TGCGCCAGCAGCTTGGATGGGGGAAGCACTGAAGCTTTCTTT
V gene: TRBV6-5; clone size: -; J gene: TRBJ2-1; D gene: TRBD2; CDR3 protein: CASSRSSGSYNEQFF; CDR3 DNA: TGTGCCAGCAGTCGTTCTAGCGGCTCCTACAATGAGCAGTTCTTC
V gene: TRBV7-7; clone size: -; J gene: TRBJ2-7; D gene: -; CDR3 protein: CASSLDSSYEQYF; CDR3 DNA: TGTGCTAGCAGCCTTGACTCGTCCTACGAGCAGTACTTC
V gene: TRBV5-1; clone size: -; J gene: TRBJ2-5; D gene: -; CDR3 protein: CASSFGGSETQYF; CDR3 DNA: TGCGCCAGCAGCTTTGGGGGGTCAGAGACCCAGTACTTC
V gene: TRBV27; clone size: -; J gene: TRBJ2-1; D gene: -; CDR3 protein: CASSWARGGREQFF; CDR3 DNA: TGTGCCAGCAGTTGGGCACGTGGAGGGCGGGAGCAGTTCTTC
V gene: TRBV4-3; clone size: -; J gene: TRBJ2-2; D gene: TRBD1; CDR3 protein: CASSQDLLPGQGAATGELFF; CDR3 DNA: TGCGCCAGCAGCCAAGACCTACTGCCGGGACAGGGGGCCGCCACCGGGGAGCTGTTTTTT
V gene: TRBV7-9; clone size: -; J gene: TRBJ1-5; D gene: TRBD1; CDR3 protein: CASSLSGTGSNQPQHF; CDR3 DNA: TGTGCCAGCAGCTTGTCCGGGACAGGGAGCAATCAGCCCCAGCATTTT
V gene: TRBV20-1; clone size: -; J gene: TRBJ2-3; D gene: -; CDR3 protein: CSASEAASLDTQYF; CDR3 DNA: TGCAGTGCTAGTGAAGCGGCCTCACTCGATACGCAGTATTTT
V gene: TRBV29-1; clone size: -; J gene: TRBJ2-3; D gene: -; CDR3 protein: CSGAPGVRTDTQYF; CDR3 DNA: TGCAGCGGGGCTCCGGGCGTACGCACAGATACGCAGTATTTT
V gene: TRBV7-2; clone size: -; J gene: TRBJ1-2; D gene: TRBD1; CDR3 protein: CASSSNRGSMWGYTF; CDR3 DNA: TGTGCCAGCAGCTCCAACAGGGGGAGCATGTGGGGCTACACCTTC
V gene: TRBV24-1; clone size: -; J gene: TRBJ1-2; D gene: -; CDR3 protein: CATSDSYGYTF; CDR3 DNA: TGTGCCACCAGTGACAGCTATGGCTACACCTTC
V gene: TRBV7-2; clone size: -; J gene: TRBJ1-2; D gene: -; CDR3 protein: CASSLRTTGYTF; CDR3 DNA: TGTGCCAGCAGCCTTCGCACGACGGGCTACACCTTC
V gene: TRBV13; clone size: once; J gene: TRBJ1-4; D gene: -; CDR3 protein: CASSLGGQLLNEKLFF; CDR3 DNA: TGTGCCAGCAGCTTAGGTGGACAGCTCCTTAATGAAAAACTGTTTTTT
V gene: TRBV19; clone size: -; J gene: TRBJ1-1; D gene: -; CDR3 protein: CASCDRGEVNTEAFF; CDR3 DNA: TGTGCCAGTTGTGATAGGGGGGAGGTGAACACTGAAGCTTTCTTT
V gene: TRBV11-3; clone size: -; J gene: TRBJ2-4; D gene: -; CDR3 protein: CASSKGPWDIQYF; CDR3 DNA: TGTGCCAGCAGCAAAGGGCCCTGGGACATTCAGTACTTC
V gene: TRBV2; clone size: -; J gene: TRBJ1-1; D gene: -; CDR3 protein: CASRGRGGRTEAFF; CDR3 DNA: TGTGCCAGCAGAGGAAGGGGGGGCCGAACTGAAGCTTTCTTT
V gene: TRBV12-3/TRBV12-4; clone size: -; J gene: TRBJ1-4; D gene: -; CDR3 protein: CASSWVQEKLFF; CDR3 DNA: TGTGCCAGCAGTTGGGTCCAGGAAAAACTGTTTTTT
V gene: TRBV5-4; clone size: once; J gene: TRBJ2-5; D gene: TRBD1; CDR3 protein: CASSSGQRQETQYF; CDR3 DNA: TGTGCCAGCAGCTCGGGACAGCGCCAAGAGACCCAGTACTTC
V gene: TRBV10-2; clone size: -; J gene: TRBJ2-1; D gene: -; CDR3 protein: CASSEPPLGERRQFF; CDR3 DNA: TGCGCCAGCAGTGAGCCCCCCCTGGGGGAGAGGCGGCAGTTCTTC
V gene: TRBV6-5; clone size: -; J gene: TRBJ1-1; D gene: -; CDR3 protein: CASSPGTNTEAFF; CDR3 DNA: TGTGCCAGCAGCCCAGGGACGAACACTGAAGCTTTCTTT
V gene: TRBV11-2; clone size: once; J gene: TRBJ2-1; D gene: TRBD2; CDR3 protein: CASSPERSGGSSYNEQFF; CDR3 DNA: TGTGCCAGCAGCCCCGAACGGAGCGGGGGGAGCTCCTACAATGAGCAGTTCTTC
V gene: TRBV6-2/TRBV6-3; clone size: -; J gene: TRBJ1-5; D gene: -; CDR3 protein: CASSKGRDNQPQHF; CDR3 DNA: TGTGCCAGCAGTAAGGGGAGGGACAATCAGCCCCAGCATTTT
V gene: TRBV29-1; clone size: -; J gene: TRBJ2-1; D gene: TRBD1; CDR3 protein: CSVGSLQGVLNNEQFF; CDR3 DNA: TGCAGCGTTGGTTCTTTACAGGGGGTCCTAAATAATGAGCAGTTCTTC
V gene: TRBV10-3; clone size: -; J gene: TRBJ2-2; D gene: TRBD1; CDR3 protein: CATKGGTGPSANTGELFF; CDR3 DNA: TGTGCCACCAAGGGTGGGACAGGACCTTCCGCGAACACCGGGGAGCTGTTTTTT
V gene: TRBV5-8; clone size: -; J gene: TRBJ1-4; D gene: -; CDR3 protein: CASSVPGREKLFF; CDR3 DNA: TGTGCCAGCAGCGTACCGGGGCGTGAAAAACTGTTTTTT
V gene: TRBV19; clone size: -; J gene: TRBJ2-7; D gene: -; CDR3 protein: CASSSAVLSYEQYF; CDR3 DNA: TGTGCCAGTAGTTCAGCGGTCCTCTCCTACGAGCAGTACTTC
V gene: TRBV19; clone size: -; J gene: TRBJ1-2; D gene: -; CDR3 protein: CASRSQYGQALYGYTF; CDR3 DNA: TGTGCCAGTAGATCACAGTACGGGCAGGCGCTCTATGGCTACACCTTC
V gene: TRBV18; clone size: -; J gene: TRBJ2-7; D gene: -; CDR3 protein: CASSPPSGWGEQYF; CDR3 DNA: TGTGCCAGCTCACCACCGTCAGGGTGGGGCGAGCAGTACTTC
V gene: TRBV7-9; clone size: -; J gene: TRBJ2-3; D gene: -; CDR3 protein: CASSLARDFQSTDTQYF; CDR3 DNA: TGTGCCAGCAGCTTAGCCCGGGACTTTCAGAGTACAGATACGCAGTATTTT
V gene: TRBV4-3; clone size: -; J gene: TRBJ1-1; D gene: TRBD1; CDR3 protein: CASSQPTVSRTGNTEAFF; CDR3 DNA: TGCGCCAGCAGCCAGCCCACTGTATCCCGGACAGGGAACACTGAAGCTTTCTTT